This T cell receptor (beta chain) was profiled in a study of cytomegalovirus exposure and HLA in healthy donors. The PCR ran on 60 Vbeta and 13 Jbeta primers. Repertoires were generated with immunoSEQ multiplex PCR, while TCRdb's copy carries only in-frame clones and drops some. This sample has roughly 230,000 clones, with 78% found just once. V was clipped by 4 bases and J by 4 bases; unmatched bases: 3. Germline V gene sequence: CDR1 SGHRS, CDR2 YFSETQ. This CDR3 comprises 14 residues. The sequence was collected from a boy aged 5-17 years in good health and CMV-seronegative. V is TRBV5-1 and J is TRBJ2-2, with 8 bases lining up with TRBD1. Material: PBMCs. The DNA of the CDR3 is TGCGCCAGCAGCACAGGGGGTCCCACCGGGGAGCTGTTTTTT. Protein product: CASSTGGPTGELFF.